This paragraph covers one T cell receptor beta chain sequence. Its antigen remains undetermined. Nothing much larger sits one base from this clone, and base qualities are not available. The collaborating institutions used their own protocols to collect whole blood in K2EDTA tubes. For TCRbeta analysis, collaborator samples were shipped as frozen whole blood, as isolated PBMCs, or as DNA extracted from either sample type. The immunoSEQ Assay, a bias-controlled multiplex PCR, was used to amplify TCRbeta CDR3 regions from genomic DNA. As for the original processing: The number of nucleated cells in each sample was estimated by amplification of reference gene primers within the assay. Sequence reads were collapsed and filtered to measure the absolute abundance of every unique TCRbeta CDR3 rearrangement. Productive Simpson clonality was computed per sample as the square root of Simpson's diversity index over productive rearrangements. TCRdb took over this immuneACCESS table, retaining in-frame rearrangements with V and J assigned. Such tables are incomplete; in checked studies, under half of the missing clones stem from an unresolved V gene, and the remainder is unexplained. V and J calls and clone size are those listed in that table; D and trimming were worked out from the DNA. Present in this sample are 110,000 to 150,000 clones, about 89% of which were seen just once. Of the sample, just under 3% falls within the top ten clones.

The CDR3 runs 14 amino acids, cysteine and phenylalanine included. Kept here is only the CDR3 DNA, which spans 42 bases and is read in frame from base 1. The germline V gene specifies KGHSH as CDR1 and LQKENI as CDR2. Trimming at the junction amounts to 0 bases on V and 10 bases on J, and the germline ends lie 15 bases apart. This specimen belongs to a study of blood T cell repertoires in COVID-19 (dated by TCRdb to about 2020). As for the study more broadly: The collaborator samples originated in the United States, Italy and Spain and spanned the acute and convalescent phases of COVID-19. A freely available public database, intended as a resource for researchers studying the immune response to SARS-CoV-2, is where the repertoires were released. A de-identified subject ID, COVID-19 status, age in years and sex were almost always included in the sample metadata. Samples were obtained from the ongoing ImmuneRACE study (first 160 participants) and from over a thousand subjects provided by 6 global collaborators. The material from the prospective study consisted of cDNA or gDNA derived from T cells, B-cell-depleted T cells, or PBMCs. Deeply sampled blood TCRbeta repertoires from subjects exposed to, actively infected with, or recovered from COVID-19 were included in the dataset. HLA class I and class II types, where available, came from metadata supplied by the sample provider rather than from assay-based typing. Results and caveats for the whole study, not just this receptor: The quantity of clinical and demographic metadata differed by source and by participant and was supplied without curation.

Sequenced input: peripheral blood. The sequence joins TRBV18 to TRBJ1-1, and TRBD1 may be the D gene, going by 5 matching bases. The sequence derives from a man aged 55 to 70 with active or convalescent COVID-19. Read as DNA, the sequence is TGTGCCAGCTCACCACCGTCAGGGAATTGGTTAGCTTTCTTT. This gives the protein CASSPPSGNWLAFF. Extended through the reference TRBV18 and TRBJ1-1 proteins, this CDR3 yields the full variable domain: NAGVMQNPRHLVRRRGQEARLRCSPMKGHSHVYWYRQLPEEGLKFMVYLQKENIIDESGMPKERFSAEFPKEGPSILRIQQVVRGDSAAYFCASSPPSGNWLAFFGQGTRLTVV.